Here is one TCR beta chain with its context. Its antigen is undetermined. From the RACE reads, TCRdb called clonotypes with MiXCR, one entry per CDR3 protein. Seen here are about 97,000 distinct CDR3 sequences, roughly a quarter observed once, and the top ten hold 9% to 12%. This sample is drawn from a study of human T cells and chemical hapten exposure. For the study at large: Patch tests applied 0.01% DPC to the upper back, read at 6 days. Cases of alopecia areata, totalis or universalis occurred in a predominantly female patient group. Study-wide findings and caveats: Expanded TCRs produced significantly more large CDR3 similarity clusters than controls did. DPC sensitization did not alter TCRs above 1 in 1000 frequency.

Time point noted: patch test 3, about 24 weeks after DPC sensitization. The treatment was: therapeutic diphenylcyclopropenone sensitization with weekly scalp DPC. The V end lost 6 bases, the J end lost 3 bases, and 15 bases lay between the germline ends. The CDR3 runs to 14 residues. CDR1 and CDR2 (germline): MDHEN, SYDVKM. V usage is TRBV28 and J usage is TRBJ2-7; D perhaps matches TRBD2 (7 bases). Here the sequenced sample was whole blood, taken in connection with sensitization to the hapten diphenylcyclopropenone (DPC). The receptor's source is a man aged 35 to 55 with alopecia areata. Some clones in this sample may be carry-over from other donors' samples. The CDR3 here is CASRSGGPLYEQYF. The CDR3 DNA is TGTGCCAGCAGATCCGGGGGGCCCCTCTACGAGCAGTACTTC.